This T cell receptor beta chain was profiled in a study of T cell repertoires in cytomegalovirus infection. About the study: Alongside well-studied HLA-B-restricted CMV epitopes, recently identified HLA-C-restricted CMV epitopes were also used.

TCRdb reprocessed the reads via MiXCR and lists one record per CDR3 protein. The table has some 99,000 distinct CDR3 sequences, 29% seen once; the top ten hold about 81%. This CDR3 is built from 12 residues. V lost 0 bases and J 14 bases, leaving 13 bases between the germline ends. Per the germline V gene, CDR1 is SGHRS and CDR2 is YFSETQ. A note on this clonotype: Its target is not known.

The rearrangement joins TRBV5-1 to TRBJ2-3; D possibly uses TRBD1 or TRBD2 (5 bases each). This TCR came from a human donor in good health (CMV status not recorded). Some clones in this sample may be carry-over from other donors' samples. Sequences were derived from CD8+ T cells from cultured PBMCs, sampled from culture after CMV antigen stimulation. CDR3 region: CASSLAGTDAYF. In DNA form, the CDR3 reads TGCGCCAGCAGCTTGGCCGGGACGGATGCGTATTTT.